This T cell receptor (beta chain) was sequenced for a study of Ad26.COV2.S vaccination and SARS-CoV-2 variants. Study-level points and caveats: Using TCR breadth and depth analyses may have led to underestimated total T cell responses. Relative to placebo recipients, vaccine recipients exhibited elevated spike-specific TCR breadth. Researchers reported similar non-spike TCR breadth in vaccine and placebo recipients. Substantial response breadth was reportedly seen for spike-specific CD8+ and CD4+ T cells after vaccination.

For this clone: What it binds is not known.

Clones were read by immunoSEQ multiplex PCR, and TCRdb kept only the in-frame ones, dropping some. Of about 460,000 clones detected, 80% to 90% appear once; the ten largest clones hold more than 1.5%. Germline-derived CDR1 and CDR2 are SGHTA and FQGNSA. This CDR3 contains 16 residues. J lost 3 bases, V lost 1 base, and 5 bases had no gene match. Treatment of the sample: roughly 20 received Ad26.COV2.S at low or high dose, single or two shots; roughly five received placebo; per-sample allocation not given. Vaccine and placebo recipients were sampled on day 63 after the first injection. The specimen comprised peripheral blood, sampled in a trial of Ad26.COV2.S vaccine versus placebo. The TCR sequence derives from a person between 18 and 65 years old who received the Ad26.COV2.S COVID-19 vaccine or a placebo. This rearrangement joins TRBV7-2 to TRBJ2-3, with 9 bases fitting TRBD2. DNA of the CDR3: TGTGCCAGCAGCTTAGGGGCGGGGGGGCCTACAGATACGCAGTATTTT. It is translated as CASSLGAGGPTDTQYF. Filled out from reference TRBV7-2 and TRBJ2-3, the complete variable domain reads GAGVSQSPSNKVTEKGKDVELRCDPISGHTALYWYRQSLGQGLEFLIYFQGNSAPDKSGLPSDRFSAERTGGSVSTLTIQRTQQEDSAVYLCASSLGAGGPTDTQYFGPGTRLTVL.